A selection of T cell receptor beta chains follows, all from one sample in a study of pediatric ulcerative colitis. Assay: immunoSEQ multiplex PCR; the TCRdb copy retains only in-frame clones and omits some. Altogether fewer than 20,000 clones are present, roughly 69% being singletons, with the ten largest covering roughly 7.2%. Source material: gut tissue. The source is a boy aged 5-17 years with moderate ulcerative colitis. CDR3s include the opening cysteine and the closing phenylalanine or tryptophan. D genes are given only for firm matches. Expanded clones get a size class; other rows say once, few or many, or leave the size out.

D	V	size	J	DNA	CDR3
TRBD1	TRBV5-6	-	TRBJ1-5	TGTGCCAGCAGCTCCGACAGGGGGAGGTCGCCCCAGCATTTT	CASSSDRGRSPQHF
-	TRBV12-5	-	TRBJ2-7	TGTGCTAGTGGTAACCAGAAGCACTACGAGCAGTACTTC	CASGNQKHYEQYF
-	TRBV6-5	-	TRBJ2-1	TGTGCCAGCAGTTCTGACAGAAATGAGCAGTTCTTC	CASSSDRNEQFF
TRBD1	TRBV2	-	TRBJ1-5	TGTGCCAGCAGTGAAACAGGGGTGAGCAATCAGCCCCAGCATTTT	CASSETGVSNQPQHF
-	TRBV29-1	-	TRBJ2-1	TGCAGCGTTGAAGCAGCGTCGACTAGGGAGGTGTTCTTC	CSVEAASTREVFF
-	TRBV5-6	-	TRBJ1-1	TGTGCCAGCAGCTTAGGACGGGACACTGAAGCTTTCTTT	CASSLGRDTEAFF
-	TRBV2	few	TRBJ1-2	TGTGCCAGCAGTGTTCAGGGGATCTATGGCTACACCTTC	CASSVQGIYGYTF
-	TRBV7-2	-	TRBJ2-1	TGTGCCAGCAGCTCCCGGGACCCCGAGTTCTTC	CASSSRDPEFF
-	TRBV27	-	TRBJ2-7	TGTGCCAGCAGTTTAGTTCCCGGCGGGAATGAGCAGTACTTC	CASSLVPGGNEQYF
TRBD2	TRBV25-1	-	TRBJ2-5	TGTGCCAGCGATAGACTAGCGGGAGGGTTGGAGACCCAGTACTTC	CASDRLAGGLETQYF
-	TRBV5-4	-	TRBJ2-7	TGTGCCAGCAGCTTGGACCCCGGACGGGGCTACGAGCAGTACTTC	CASSLDPGRGYEQYF
TRBD1	TRBV6-6	-	TRBJ2-1	TGTGCCAGCAGAAATCAGGGGGATGTCGATGAGCAGTTCTTC	CASRNQGDVDEQFF
-	TRBV2	-	TRBJ2-7	TGTGCCAGCAGTGATGAGGGCGGGGTTACCTACGAGCAGTACTTC	CASSDEGGVTYEQYF
TRBD1	TRBV28	-	TRBJ1-2	TGTGCCAGCACCAGTATCCGGGACAGCTATGGCTACACCTTC	CASTSIRDSYGYTF
TRBD1	TRBV7-2	-	TRBJ2-7	TGTGCCAGCAGCTCCCTCGGGACAGGGACGTACGAGCAGTACTTC	CASSSLGTGTYEQYF
-	TRBV5-1	-	TRBJ1-2	TGCGCCAGCAGCTTGGAGGGCAGCTCAATTGACTATGGCTACACCTTC	CASSLEGSSIDYGYTF
-	TRBV5-1	-	TRBJ1-3	TGCGCCAGCAGCTTACAGGGAAACACCATATATTTT	CASSLQGNTIYF
-	TRBV5-1	few	TRBJ2-5	TGCGCCAGCAGCTTGAGTGGGGAAGAGACCCAGTACTTC	CASSLSGEETQYF
-	TRBV15	-	TRBJ2-5	TGTGCCACCAGCAGAGATGTCGGGGGAAGGGAGACCCAGTACTTC	CATSRDVGGRETQYF
-	TRBV5-1	-	TRBJ2-1	TGCGCCAGCAGCTGGGACTCAGGGTCTCCCGCAAACAATGAGCAGTTCTTC	CASSWDSGSPANNEQFF
TRBD1	TRBV2	-	TRBJ2-1	TGTGCCAGCAGCCTACAGGGGCTAATTGATGAGCAGTTCTTC	CASSLQGLIDEQFF
TRBD1	TRBV29-1	-	TRBJ1-1	TGCGGCGGCCGCTTGGGGACAGGGAACACTGAAGCTTTCTTT	CGGRLGTGNTEAFF
-	TRBV20-1	-	TRBJ2-3	TGCAGTGCCGGATGGCGAGGGGTGCAGTATTTT	CSAGWRGVQYF
TRBD2	TRBV4-3	-	TRBJ2-3	TGCGCCAGCAGCCAAGAATTAGCGGGAGGGCCAGATACGCAGTATTTT	CASSQELAGGPDTQYF
-	TRBV7-2	-	TRBJ2-7	TGTGCCAGCAGCCCTGGGACCGCTGATTACGAGCAGTACTTC	CASSPGTADYEQYF
-	TRBV5-4	-	TRBJ1-1	TGTGCCAGCAGCTTGGGTTACACTGAAGCTTTCTTT	CASSLGYTEAFF
-	TRBV5-4	-	TRBJ2-2	TGTGCCAGCAGCCACCCGGGACACGCGAACACCGGGGAGCTGTTTTTT	CASSHPGHANTGELFF
-	TRBV6-4	-	TRBJ1-5	TGTGCCAGCAGTGACAGGCTCATGGGGCCCCAGCATTTT	CASSDRLMGPQHF
-	TRBV6-1	medium-sized	TRBJ1-1	TGTGCCAGCAGTGAACCCGGGACCCGGGCTTTCTTT	CASSEPGTRAFF
TRBD1	TRBV30	-	TRBJ1-6	TGTGCCTGGAAGACAGGGTTTGGTTCACCCCTCCACTTT	CAWKTGFGSPLHF
TRBD2	TRBV7-2	-	TRBJ2-7	TGTGCCAGCAGCTTCCAGCGGGATTCTCTCGAGCAGTACTTC	CASSFQRDSLEQYF
-	TRBV19	-	TRBJ2-3	TGTGCCAGTAGTATCGGAGGAGCTCGCACAGATACGCAGTATTTT	CASSIGGARTDTQYF
-	TRBV5-5	-	TRBJ1-1	TGTGCCAGCAGCCATTTGGGCAGGGTGAACACTGAAGCTTTCTTT	CASSHLGRVNTEAFF
TRBD2	TRBV5-1	-	TRBJ2-5	TGCGCCAGCAGCCCAAGCGGACTAGCGGGAGAGACCCAGTACTTC	CASSPSGLAGETQYF
-	TRBV6-1	-	TRBJ1-3	TGTGCCAGCAGTGGTCGGGGTCTCCGAAACACCATATATTTT	CASSGRGLRNTIYF
-	TRBV10-3	-	TRBJ1-2	TGTGCCATTCAACACAGGGTGGATAACTATGGCTACACCTTC	CAIQHRVDNYGYTF
TRBD2	TRBV2	-	TRBJ2-1	TGTGCCAGCAGTCGTAGCGGGGGGCCCACTGATGAGCAGTTCTTC	CASSRSGGPTDEQFF